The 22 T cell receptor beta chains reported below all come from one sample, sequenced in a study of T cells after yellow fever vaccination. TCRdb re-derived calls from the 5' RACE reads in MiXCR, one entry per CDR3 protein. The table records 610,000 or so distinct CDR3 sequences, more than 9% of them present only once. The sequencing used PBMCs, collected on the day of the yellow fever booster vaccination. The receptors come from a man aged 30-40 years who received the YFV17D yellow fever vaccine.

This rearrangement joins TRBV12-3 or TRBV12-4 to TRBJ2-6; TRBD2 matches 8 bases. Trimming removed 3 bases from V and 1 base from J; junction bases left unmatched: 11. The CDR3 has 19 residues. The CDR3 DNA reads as TGTGCCAGCAGTTTTCGGGAGGGGTCTATGCGGTCTGGGGCCAACGTCCTGACTTTC. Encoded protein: CASSFREGSMRSGANVLTF.

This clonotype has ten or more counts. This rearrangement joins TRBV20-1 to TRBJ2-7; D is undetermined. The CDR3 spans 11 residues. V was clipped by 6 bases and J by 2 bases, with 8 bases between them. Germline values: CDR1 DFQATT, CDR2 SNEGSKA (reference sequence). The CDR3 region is CSASTTYEQYF. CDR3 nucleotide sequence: TGCAGTGCGAGTACTACCTACGAGCAGTACTTC.

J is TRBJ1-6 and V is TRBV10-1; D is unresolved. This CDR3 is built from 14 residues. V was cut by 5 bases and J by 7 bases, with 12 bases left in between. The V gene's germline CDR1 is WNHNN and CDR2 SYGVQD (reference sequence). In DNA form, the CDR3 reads TGCGCCAGCAGTTCCGGGAGAATCAATTCACCCCTCCACTTT. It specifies CASSSGRINSPLHF.

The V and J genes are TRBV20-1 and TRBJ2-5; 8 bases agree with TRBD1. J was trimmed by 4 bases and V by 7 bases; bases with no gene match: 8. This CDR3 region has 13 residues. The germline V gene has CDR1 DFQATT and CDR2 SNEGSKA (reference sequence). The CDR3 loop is CSVFPGTGETQYF. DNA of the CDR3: TGCAGTGTATTTCCCGGGACAGGAGAGACCCAGTACTTC.

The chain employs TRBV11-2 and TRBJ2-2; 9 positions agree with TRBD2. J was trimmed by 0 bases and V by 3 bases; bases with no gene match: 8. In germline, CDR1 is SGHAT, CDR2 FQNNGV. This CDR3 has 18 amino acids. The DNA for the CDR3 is TGTGCCAGCAGCTTTATCGGCGGGAGGGCCGCGAACACCGGGGAGCTGTTTTTT. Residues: CASSFIGGRAANTGELFF.

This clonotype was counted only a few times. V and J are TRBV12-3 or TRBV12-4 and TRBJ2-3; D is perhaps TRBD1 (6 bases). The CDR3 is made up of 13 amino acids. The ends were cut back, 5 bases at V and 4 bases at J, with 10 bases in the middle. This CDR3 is CASSQGSPDTQYF. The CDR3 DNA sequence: TGTGCCAGCAGTCAGGGGAGCCCAGATACGCAGTATTTT.

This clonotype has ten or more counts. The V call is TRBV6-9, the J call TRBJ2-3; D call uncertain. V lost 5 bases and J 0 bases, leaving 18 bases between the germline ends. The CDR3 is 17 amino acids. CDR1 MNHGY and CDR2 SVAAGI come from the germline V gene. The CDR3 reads CASSPTTCFTSTDTQYF. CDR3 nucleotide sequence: TGTGCCAGCAGTCCTACGACGTGTTTCACTAGCACAGATACGCAGTATTTT.

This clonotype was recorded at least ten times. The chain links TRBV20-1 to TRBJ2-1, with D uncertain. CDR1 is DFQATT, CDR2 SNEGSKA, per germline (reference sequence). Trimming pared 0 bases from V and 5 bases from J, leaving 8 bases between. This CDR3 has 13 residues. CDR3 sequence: CSARDPDHNEQFF. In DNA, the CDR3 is TGCAGTGCTAGAGATCCCGACCACAATGAGCAGTTCTTC.

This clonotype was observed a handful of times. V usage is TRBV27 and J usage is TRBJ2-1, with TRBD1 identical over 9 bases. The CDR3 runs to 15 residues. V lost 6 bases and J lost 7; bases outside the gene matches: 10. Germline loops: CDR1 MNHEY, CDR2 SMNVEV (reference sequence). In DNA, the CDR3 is TGTGCCAGCAGGGAACGTGGGACAGGGAGGAATGAGCAGTTCTTC. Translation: CASRERGTGRNEQFF.

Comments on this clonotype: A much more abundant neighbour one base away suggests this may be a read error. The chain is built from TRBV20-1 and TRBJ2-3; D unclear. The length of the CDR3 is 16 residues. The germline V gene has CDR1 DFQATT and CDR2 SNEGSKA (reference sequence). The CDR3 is CCARGAPHGSTDTQYF. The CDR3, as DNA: TGCTGTGCTAGAGGCGCCCCCCATGGGAGCACAGATACGCAGTATTTT.

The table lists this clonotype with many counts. In DNA form, the CDR3 reads TGTGCCTCCCAAAGAGAGAATACGCAGTATTTT. The encoded protein is CASQRENTQYF. J is TRBJ2-3 and V is TRBV10-3; D is unclear. The CDR3 covers 11 residues. V gave up 11 bases and J gave up 7 bases, with 13 bases separating them. Germline V lookup: CDR1 ENHRY, CDR2 SYGVKD.

The CDR3 loop is CASSSRLAGGAEQFF. CDR3 nucleotides: TGTGCCAGCAGCTCAAGACTAGCGGGCGGTGCTGAGCAGTTCTTC. The chain links TRBV7-9 to TRBJ2-1; 10 bases map to TRBD2. V shed 4 bases and J 9 bases; nucleotides not matched to a gene: 9. Germline values: CDR1 SEHNR, CDR2 FQNEAQ (reference sequence). The CDR3 totals 15 residues.

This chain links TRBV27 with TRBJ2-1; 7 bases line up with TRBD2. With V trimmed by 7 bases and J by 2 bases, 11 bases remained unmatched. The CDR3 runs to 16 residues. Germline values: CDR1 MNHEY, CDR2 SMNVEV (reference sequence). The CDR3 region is CASTKTGGWAYNEQFF. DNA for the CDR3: TGTGCCAGCACCAAAACGGGGGGTTGGGCCTACAATGAGCAGTTCTTC.

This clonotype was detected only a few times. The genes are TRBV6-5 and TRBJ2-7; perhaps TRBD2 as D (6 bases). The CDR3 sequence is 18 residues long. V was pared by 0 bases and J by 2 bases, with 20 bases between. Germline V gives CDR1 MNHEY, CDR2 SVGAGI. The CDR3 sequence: CASSYSSPQGLGPYEQYF. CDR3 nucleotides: TGTGCCAGCAGTTACTCGTCTCCCCAGGGACTCGGACCCTACGAGCAGTACTTC.

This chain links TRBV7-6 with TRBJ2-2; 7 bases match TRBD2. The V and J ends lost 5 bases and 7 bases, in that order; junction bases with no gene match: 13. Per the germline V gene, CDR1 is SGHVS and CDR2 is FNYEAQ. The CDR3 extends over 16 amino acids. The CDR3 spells CASSARDYLSDGELFF. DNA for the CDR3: TGTGCCAGCAGCGCCCGGGACTACCTAAGTGACGGGGAGCTGTTTTTT.

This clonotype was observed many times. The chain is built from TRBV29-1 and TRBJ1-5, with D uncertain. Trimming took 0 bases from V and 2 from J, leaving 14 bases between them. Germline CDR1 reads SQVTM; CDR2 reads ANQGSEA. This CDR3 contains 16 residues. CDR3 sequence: CSVEDHKAGGNQPQHF. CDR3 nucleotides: TGCAGCGTTGAAGATCATAAGGCAGGAGGCAATCAGCCCCAGCATTTT.

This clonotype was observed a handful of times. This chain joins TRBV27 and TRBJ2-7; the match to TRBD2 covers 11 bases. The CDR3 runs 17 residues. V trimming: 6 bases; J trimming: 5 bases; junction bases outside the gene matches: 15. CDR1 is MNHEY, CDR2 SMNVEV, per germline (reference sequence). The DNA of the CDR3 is TGTGCCAGCAGAAACCGGAGACTAGCGGGACGGGAGGACGAGCAGTACTTC. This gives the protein CASRNRRLAGREDEQYF.

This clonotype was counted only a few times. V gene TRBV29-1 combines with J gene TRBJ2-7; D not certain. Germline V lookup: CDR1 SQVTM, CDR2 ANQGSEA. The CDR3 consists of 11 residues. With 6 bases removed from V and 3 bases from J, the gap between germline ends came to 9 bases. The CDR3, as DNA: TGCAGCGTAGAACAGCACTACGAGCAGTACTTC. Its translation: CSVEQHYEQYF.

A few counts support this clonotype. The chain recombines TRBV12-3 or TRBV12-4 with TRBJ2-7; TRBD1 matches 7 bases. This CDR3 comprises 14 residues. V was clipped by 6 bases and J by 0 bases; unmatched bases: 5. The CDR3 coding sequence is TGTGCCAGCAGCTTCAGGGGGAGCTCCTACGAGCAGTACTTC. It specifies CASSFRGSSYEQYF.

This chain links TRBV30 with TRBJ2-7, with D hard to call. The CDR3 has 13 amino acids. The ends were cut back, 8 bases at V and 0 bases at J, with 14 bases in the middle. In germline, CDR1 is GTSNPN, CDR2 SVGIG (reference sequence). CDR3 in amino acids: CARAGPSSYEQYF. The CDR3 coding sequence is TGTGCCCGAGCCGGGCCTTCCTCCTACGAGCAGTACTTC.

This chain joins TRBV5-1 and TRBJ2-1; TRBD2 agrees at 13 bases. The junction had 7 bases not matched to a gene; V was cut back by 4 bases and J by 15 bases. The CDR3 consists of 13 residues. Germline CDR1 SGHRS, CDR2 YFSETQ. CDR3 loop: CASSRGLAGVPFF. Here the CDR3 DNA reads TGCGCCAGCAGCCGAGGACTAGCGGGAGTACCGTTCTTC.

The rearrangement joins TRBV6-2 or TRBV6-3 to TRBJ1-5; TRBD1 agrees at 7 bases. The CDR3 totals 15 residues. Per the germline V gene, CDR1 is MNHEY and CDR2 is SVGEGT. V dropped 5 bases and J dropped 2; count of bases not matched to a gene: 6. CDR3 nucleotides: TGTGCCAGCAGTAGAACAGGGGAACGCAATCAGCCCCAGCATTTT. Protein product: CASSRTGERNQPQHF.